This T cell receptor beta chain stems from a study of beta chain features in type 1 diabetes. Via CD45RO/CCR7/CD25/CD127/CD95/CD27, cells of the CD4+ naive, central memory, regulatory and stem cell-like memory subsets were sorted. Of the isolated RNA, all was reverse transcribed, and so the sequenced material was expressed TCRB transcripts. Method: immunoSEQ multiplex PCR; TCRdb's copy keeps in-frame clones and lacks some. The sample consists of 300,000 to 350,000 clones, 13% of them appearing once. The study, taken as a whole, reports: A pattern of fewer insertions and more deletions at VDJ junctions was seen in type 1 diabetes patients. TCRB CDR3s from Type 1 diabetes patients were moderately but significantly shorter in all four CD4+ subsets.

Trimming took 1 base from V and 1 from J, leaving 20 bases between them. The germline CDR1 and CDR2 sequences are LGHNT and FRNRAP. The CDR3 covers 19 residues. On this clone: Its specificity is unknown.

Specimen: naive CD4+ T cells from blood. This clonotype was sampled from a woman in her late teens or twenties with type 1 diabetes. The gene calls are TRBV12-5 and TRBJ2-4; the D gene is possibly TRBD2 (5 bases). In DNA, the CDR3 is TGTGCTAGTGGTTTGGGGTTTGGCGGGCCTCCCGGGGCCAAAAACATTCAGTACTTC. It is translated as CASGLGFGGPPGAKNIQYF.